Each of the 31 T cell receptor beta chains below was sequenced from the same sample in a study of blood T cell repertoires in COVID-19. Libraries were prepared by immunoSEQ multiplex PCR; TCRdb keeps only in-frame clonotypes and omits some of them. The sample records 30,000 to 40,000 clones, about nine tenths being singletons. Sequenced sample: peripheral blood. The receptor source for this set is a man aged 50-59 years with active or convalescent COVID-19.

V and J are TRBV19 and TRBJ2-7, with a weak D call TRBD1 (5 bases). V lost 0 bases and J 3 bases, leaving 9 bases between the germline ends. The CDR3 is 14 amino acids. The germline gives CDR1 LNHDA, CDR2 SQIVND (reference sequence). The CDR3 protein is CASSIEAGNYEQYF. CDR3 nucleotides: TGTGCCAGTAGTATAGAGGCAGGGAACTACGAGCAGTACTTC.

The chain recombines TRBV13 with TRBJ2-2; D perhaps matches TRBD2 (6 bases). V gave up 1 base and J gave up 2 bases, with 17 bases separating them. This CDR3 comprises 18 residues. Germline V gives CDR1 PRHDT, CDR2 FYEKMQ (reference sequence). CDR3 in amino acids: CASSLVVSRRGNTGELFF. The CDR3 DNA follows: TGTGCCAGCAGCTTAGTCGTAAGTCGGCGGGGAAACACCGGGGAGCTGTTTTTT. Drawing the rest from reference TRBV13 and TRBJ2-2, the complete variable domain is AAGVIQSPRHLIKEKRETATLKCYPIPRHDTVYWYQQGPGQDPQFLISFYEKMQSDKGSIPDRFSAQQFSDYHSELNMSSLELGDSALYFCASSLVVSRRGNTGELFFGEGSRLTVL.

V usage is TRBV10-2 and J usage is TRBJ1-5; 7 bases are a match to TRBD1. There are 16 residues in the CDR3. From germline, CDR1 is WSHSY and CDR2 SAAADI. V was clipped by 8 bases and J by 1 base; unmatched bases: 11. The chain's CDR3 is CASRNSGGSSNQPQHF. CDR3 sequence (DNA): TGCGCCAGCCGTAATTCAGGGGGGAGCAGCAATCAGCCCCAGCATTTT.

This chain connects TRBV29-1 to TRBJ2-5; tentative D call: TRBD2 (5 bases). V lost 6 bases and J lost 6, with 14 bases in between. Germline CDR1 SQVTM, CDR2 ANQGSEA. CDR3 length equals 12 residues. This CDR3 is CSVEWPGKTQYF. DNA of the CDR3: TGCAGCGTCGAGTGGCCGGGAAAGACCCAGTACTTC.

The CDR3 coding sequence is TGCAGCGTTGAAGCCCCAGGGGGATACTACAATGAGCAGTTCTTC. Amino acid sequence: CSVEAPGGYYNEQFF. The chain carries TRBV29-1 and TRBJ2-1, with TRBD1 matching 7 bases. The CDR3 extends over 15 amino acids. V lost 1 base, J lost 3 bases, and 6 bases stayed unmatched. Germline V lookup: CDR1 SQVTM, CDR2 ANQGSEA.

The V gene is TRBV28, the J gene TRBJ2-3; D uncertain. The CDR3 contains 17 residues. Germline V gives CDR1 MDHEN, CDR2 SYDVKM. Trimming stripped 3 bases from V and 4 bases from J, with 20 bases between. CDR3: CASSFSLKLAWSDTQYF. CDR3 nucleotides: TGTGCCAGCAGTTTCTCGTTGAAATTGGCCTGGTCAGATACGCAGTATTTT. Using reference TRBV28 and TRBJ2-3 for the parts outside the CDR3, the full variable domain is DVKVTQSSRYLVKRTGEKVFLECVQDMDHENMFWYRQDPGLGLRLIYFSYDVKMKEKGDIPEGYSVSREKKERFSLILESASTNQTSMYLCASSFSLKLAWSDTQYFGPGTRLTVL.

This sequence joins TRBV2 and TRBJ1-1; D ambiguous. The germline V gene encodes CDR1 SNHLY and CDR2 FYNNEI. V was cut by 2 bases and J by 6 bases, with 10 bases left in between. The CDR3 spans 13 residues. CDR3 sequence reads: CASSEWREAEAFF. DNA of the CDR3: TGTGCCAGCAGTGAATGGAGGGAGGCTGAAGCTTTCTTT.

V and J are TRBV6-2 or TRBV6-3 and TRBJ1-2; D is uncertain. The CDR3 length is 14 residues. Trimming removed 0 bases from V and 4 bases from J, with 9 bases in between. Germline V gene lookup returns CDR1 MNHEY and CDR2 SVGEGT. Here the CDR3 reads CASSYSTPGYGYTF. The CDR3 DNA follows: TGTGCCAGCAGTTACTCGACCCCGGGCTATGGCTACACCTTC.

In its sample, this clone was seen a few times. The chain recombines TRBV15 with TRBJ2-5; 9 bases agree with TRBD2. Germline-derived CDR1 and CDR2 are LNHNV and YYDKDF (reference sequence). V was clipped by 0 bases and J by 5 bases; unmatched bases: 10. This CDR3 region has 17 residues. The CDR3 sequence is CATSRDRGGRALETQYF. In DNA form, the CDR3 reads TGTGCCACCAGCAGAGATCGGGGCGGGAGGGCCCTTGAGACCCAGTACTTC.

This clone was recorded only once. This chain uses TRBV4-3 with TRBJ2-7, with TRBD2 identical over 10 bases. The ends lost 0 bases at V and 2 bases at J; junction bases unmatched: 7. Germline V gives CDR1 LGHNA, CDR2 YSLEER. The CDR3 runs 17 residues. The CDR3 spells CASSQDSGTSATYEQYF. Written as DNA, the CDR3 is TGCGCCAGCAGCCAAGATTCGGGGACTAGCGCGACCTACGAGCAGTACTTC.

The CDR3 DNA is TGCGCCAGCAGCCAAGACGGGGTCCCAGATACGCAGTATTTT. Its translation: CASSQDGVPDTQYF. This chain connects TRBV4-3 to TRBJ2-3, with D possibly TRBD2 on 5 matching bases. Germline assignment: CDR1 LGHNA and CDR2 YSLEER. V was trimmed by 0 bases and J by 4 bases, leaving 8 bases between them. This CDR3 is 14 amino acids long.

The chain links TRBV5-1 to TRBJ2-3, with no clear D. Germline V gene sequence: CDR1 SGHRS, CDR2 YFSETQ. The CDR3 runs to 13 residues. V lost 2 bases, J lost 6 bases, and 10 bases lay in between. CDR3 in amino acids: CASSLAPEDTQYF. The CDR3, as DNA: TGCGCCAGCAGCTTAGCCCCCGAGGATACGCAGTATTTT.

The chain uses TRBV6-6 and TRBJ1-1, with TRBD1 matching 12 bases. Germline CDR1 reads MNHNY; CDR2 reads SVGAGI (reference sequence). The junction had 6 bases not matched to a gene; V was cut back by 6 bases and J by 4 bases. The CDR3 runs to 15 residues. This CDR3 reads CASRGQGADTTEAFF. The CDR3 DNA sequence: TGTGCCAGCAGGGGACAGGGGGCAGATACCACTGAAGCTTTCTTT.

The V call is TRBV7-9, the J call TRBJ1-2; D remains unclear. The length of the CDR3 is 14 residues. Looked up from germline, CDR1 is SEHNR and CDR2 is FQNEAQ (reference sequence). Trimming took 3 bases from V and 0 from J, leaving 8 bases between them. The CDR3 spells CASSFGESNYGYTF. In DNA, the CDR3 is TGTGCCAGCAGCTTCGGAGAATCTAACTATGGCTACACCTTC. Full variable domain (remainder filled in from reference TRBV7-9 and TRBJ1-2): DTGVSQNPRHKITKRGQNVTFRCDPISEHNRLYWYRQTLGQGPEFLTYFQNEAQLEKSRLLSDRFSAERPKGSFSTLEIQRTEQGDSAMYLCASSFGESNYGYTFGSGTRLTVV.

This clone was detected once. Germline and junction disagree at one end, which may indicate a read error. The chain recombines TRBV7-7 with TRBJ1-4, with D unresolved. CDR1 and CDR2 (germline): SSHAT, FNYEAQ (reference sequence). This CDR3 spans 13 amino acids. CDR3 residues: CASSRVSNEKLFF. As DNA, the CDR3 is TGTGCTAGCAGCCGGGTATCTAATGAAAAACTGTTTTTT.

V usage is TRBV7-8 and J usage is TRBJ1-5; D ambiguous. Germline V CDR1 and CDR2: SGHVS, FQNEAQ. Trimming pared 1 base from V and 4 bases from J, leaving 8 bases between. The CDR3 consists of 14 residues. In DNA, the CDR3 is TGTGCCAGCAGCTTAGGAACAGCTAATCAGCCCCAGCATTTT. Protein: CASSLGTANQPQHF.

V is TRBV23-1 and J is TRBJ2-3; 9 bases are shared with TRBD1. Being an ORF, TRBV23-1 has a function that is uncertain. The CDR3 consists of 18 residues. The ends lost 6 bases at V and 0 bases at J; junction bases unmatched: 13. CDR3 in DNA: TGCGCCAGCAGCCTCAACCGGGACAGGGACCGAAGCACAGATACGCAGTATTTT. Its protein is CASSLNRDRDRSTDTQYF.

V gene TRBV24-1 combines with J gene TRBJ2-3; 12 nucleotides agree with TRBD2. V lost 3 bases and J lost 0; bases outside the gene matches: 3. Germline CDR1 KGHDR, CDR2 SFDVKD. This CDR3 region has 17 residues. The CDR3 DNA reads TGTGCCACCAGTGATACACTAGCGGGAGGAAGCACAGATACGCAGTATTTT. It yields the protein CATSDTLAGGSTDTQYF.

CDR3 nucleotides: TGTGCCAGTAGTATCAGGGAGGACACCGGGGAGCTGTTTTTT. It translates to CASSIREDTGELFF. The V call is TRBV19, the J call TRBJ2-2; tentative D call: TRBD2 (6 bases). Germline values: CDR1 LNHDA, CDR2 SQIVND (reference sequence). The CDR3 length is 14 residues. The V end lost 3 bases, the J end lost 3 bases, and 8 bases lay between the germline ends. The entire variable domain, with the rest obtained from reference TRBV19 and TRBJ2-2, is as follows: DGGITQSPKYLFRKEGQNVTLSCEQNLNHDAMYWYRQDPGQGLRLIYYSQIVNDFQKGDIAEGYSVSREKKESFPLTVTSAQKNPTAFYLCASSIREDTGELFFGEGSRLTVL.

The chain is built from TRBV4-3 and TRBJ2-7, with D tentatively TRBD1 (6 bases). Trimming stripped 0 bases from V and 0 bases from J, with 9 bases between. CDR1 LGHNA and CDR2 YSLEER come from the germline V gene. This CDR3 spans 15 amino acids. DNA for the CDR3: TGCGCCAGCAGCCAAGAAAACAGGGCCTCCTACGAGCAGTACTTC. This sequence encodes CASSQENRASYEQYF.

The rearrangement uses TRBV19 and TRBJ2-2; 7 bases align to TRBD1. The germline gives CDR1 LNHDA, CDR2 SQIVND (reference sequence). The ends lost 6 bases at V and 2 bases at J; junction bases unmatched: 9. The CDR3 consists of 16 residues. The CDR3 region has the DNA TGTGCCAGTAGGCTTGGGGGACAGTCAAACACCGGGGAGCTGTTTTTT. It specifies CASRLGGQSNTGELFF.

Here the CDR3 DNA reads TGTGCCAGCAGTTTAGCCTGGGGAAAGGGGGTCGGGGAGCTGTTTTTT. It encodes CASSLAWGKGVGELFF. The rearrangement uses TRBV27 and TRBJ2-2, with a weak D call TRBD1 (6 bases). Germline assignment: CDR1 MNHEY and CDR2 SMNVEV (reference sequence). Trimming stripped 2 bases from V and 7 bases from J, with 17 bases between. The CDR3 is 16 residues long.

For the CDR3, the DNA is TGTGCCAGCAGCTTTAGTTCTTCTGGAAACACCATATATTTT. Translating it yields CASSFSSSGNTIYF. This chain joins TRBV5-6 and TRBJ1-3; D ambiguous. The ends were cut back, 2 bases at V and 1 base at J, with 7 bases in the middle. Germline loops: CDR1 SGHDT, CDR2 YYEEEE. The CDR3 contains 14 residues.

The chain couples TRBV5-5 to TRBJ2-7; D perhaps matches TRBD1 (6 bases). The germline V gene has CDR1 SGHKS and CDR2 YYEKEE (reference sequence). The CDR3 runs 14 residues. V was clipped by 4 bases and J by 6 bases, with 17 bases between them. CDR3 nucleotides: TGTGCCAGCAGCAGAGGGGACATCCTCGCCGAGCAGTACTTC. It specifies CASSRGDILAEQYF.

The V call is TRBV4-1, the J call TRBJ2-1, with 10 positions matching TRBD1. This CDR3 comprises 16 residues. Unmatched junction bases numbered 7, after V lost 5 bases and J lost 3 bases. Germline lookup yields CDR1 MGHRA and CDR2 YSYEKL. This chain's CDR3 is CASSYVGTGVYNEQFF. CDR3 DNA sequence: TGCGCCAGCAGCTATGTCGGGACAGGGGTCTACAATGAGCAGTTCTTC.

The chain has TRBV4-2 and TRBJ1-1; D gene uncertain. The germline gives CDR1 LGHNA, CDR2 YNFKEQ. The CDR3 loop spans 14 amino acids. V gave up 0 bases and J gave up 4 bases, with 9 bases separating them. In DNA, the CDR3 is TGTGCCAGCAGCCAAGATTCCTTCGGCACTGAAGCTTTCTTT. Translated, it gives CASSQDSFGTEAFF.

This chain connects TRBV3-1 (or the pseudogene TRBV3-2) to TRBJ2-2; 8 bases match TRBD1. V lost 7 bases and J lost 7; bases outside the gene matches: 5. The CDR3 is made up of 13 amino acids. The germline gives CDR1 LGHDT, CDR2 YNNKEL (reference sequence). CDR3 residues: CASNGQGVGELFF. CDR3 coding DNA: TGTGCCAGCAATGGACAGGGAGTCGGGGAGCTGTTTTTT.

Sample share makes this clone medium-sized. The V call is TRBV27, the J call TRBJ2-3; no clear D. Per the germline V gene, CDR1 is MNHEY and CDR2 is SMNVEV (reference sequence). The CDR3 length is 15 residues. With 5 bases removed from V and 0 bases from J, the gap between germline ends came to 12 bases. The CDR3 is CASSITPPSTDTQYF. The CDR3 DNA sequence: TGTGCCAGCAGTATCACACCTCCTAGCACAGATACGCAGTATTTT.

This chain connects TRBV3-1 (or the pseudogene TRBV3-2) to TRBJ1-5; D is perhaps TRBD1 (6 bases). This CDR3 is 15 amino acids long. Trimming stripped 1 base from V and 4 bases from J, with 11 bases between. CDR1 and CDR2 from the germline V gene are LGHDT and YNNKEL (reference sequence). The CDR3 region has the DNA TGTGCCAGCAGCCAAGTGCGCAGGGGTAATCAGCCCCAGCATTTT. This sequence encodes CASSQVRRGNQPQHF.

This sequence joins TRBV2 and TRBJ1-6, with TRBD1 matching 7 bases. Germline V gene data show CDR1 as SNHLY and CDR2 as FYNNEI. The V gene end was trimmed by 2 bases and the J gene end by 6 bases; junction bases not matched to a gene: 1. This CDR3 region has 14 residues. The chain's CDR3 is CASSERGRNSPLHF. CDR3 DNA: TGTGCCAGCAGTGAAAGGGGGCGTAATTCACCCCTCCACTTT. Full variable domain (remainder filled in from reference TRBV2 and TRBJ1-6): EPEVTQTPSHQVTQMGQEVILRCVPISNHLYFYWYRQILGQKVEFLVSFYNNEISEKSEIFDDQFSVERPDGSNFTLKIRSTKLEDSAMYFCASSERGRNSPLHFGNGTRLTVT.

V gene TRBV18 combines with J gene TRBJ1-1; 7 nucleotides line up with TRBD1. Germline CDR1 is KGHSH and CDR2 is LQKENI. The V and J ends lost 10 bases and 4 bases, in that order; junction bases with no gene match: 9. This CDR3 has 13 amino acids. The CDR3 region has the DNA TGTGCCACCACGGGACAGTGGGGCACTGAAGCTTTCTTT. Its translation is CATTGQWGTEAFF.